The 10 T cell receptor beta chains presented below share a single source sample, sequenced in a study of shared clonotypes between healthy human individuals. Assay: immunoSEQ multiplex PCR; the TCRdb copy retains only in-frame clones and omits some. The sample consists of about 2.3 million clones, around 92% of them appearing once. The sequencing sample was made of naive CD4+ T cells from PBMCs. Described subset: CD45RA+ positively selected. All receptors derive from a young man in good health. Some clones in this sample may be carry-over from other donors' samples.

The chain combines TRBV5-1 with TRBJ2-1; unclear D gene. The CDR3 consists of 14 residues. V lost 0 bases and J lost 9, with 13 bases in between. Looked up from germline, CDR1 is SGHRS and CDR2 is YFSETQ. CDR3 protein: CASSLGLNPGEQFF. CDR3 sequence (DNA): TGCGCCAGCAGCTTGGGGCTAAACCCTGGTGAGCAGTTCTTC.

The V call is TRBV30, the J call TRBJ1-3, with D possibly being TRBD1 (5 bases). This CDR3 has 15 amino acids. Germline CDR1 GTSNPN, CDR2 SVGIG (reference sequence). Trimming removed 3 bases from V and 5 bases from J, with 17 bases in between. This CDR3 reads CAWSRGEFSRNTIYF. The CDR3 bases are TGTGCCTGGAGCCGGGGGGAGTTTAGTAGAAACACCATATATTTT.

The rearrangement links TRBV9 to TRBJ1-2; D is ambiguous. V was cut by 2 bases and J by 0 bases, with 8 bases left in between. CDR3 length equals 14 residues. Germline CDR1 and CDR2: SGDLS and YYNGEE. Here the CDR3 DNA reads TGTGCCAGCAGCGTTCTCCCAGCTAACTATGGCTACACCTTC. This codes for CASSVLPANYGYTF.

The genes are TRBV7-8 and TRBJ1-2; tentative D call: TRBD1 (5 bases). Germline CDR1 reads SGHVS; CDR2 reads FQNEAQ. The V end lost 5 bases, the J end lost 2 bases, and 15 bases lay between the germline ends. This CDR3 has 15 amino acids. CDR3 coding DNA: TGTGCCAGCAGCCAAAGGGGACGGATGAACTATGGCTACACCTTC. Its translation is CASSQRGRMNYGYTF. The entire variable domain, with the rest obtained from reference TRBV7-8 and TRBJ1-2, is as follows: GAGVSQSPRYKVAKRGQDVALRCDPISGHVSLFWYQQALGQGPEFLTYFQNEAQLDKSGLPSDRFFAERPEGSVSTLKIQRTQQEDSAVYLCASSQRGRMNYGYTFGSGTRLTVV.

For this clone: The junction departs from germline at one end; a sequencing error may be responsible. This chain uses TRBV2 with TRBJ2-1; D possibly corresponds to TRBD2 (5 bases). Germline V gives CDR1 SNHLY, CDR2 FYNNEI. The CDR3 is 13 amino acids. The DNA for the CDR3 is TGTGCCAGCAGTGAAAAGCTTGGACTCTACCGGGTCTTC. It encodes CASSEKLGLYRVF.

This chain connects TRBV6-1 to TRBJ1-2; 7 nucleotides match TRBD1. The CDR3 length is 13 residues. The ends lost 6 bases at V and 4 bases at J; junction bases unmatched: 5. Germline lookup yields CDR1 MNHNS and CDR2 SASEGT. The CDR3 nucleotides read TGTGCCAGCAGGGGGGACAGACTCTATGGCTACACCTTC. It codes for CASRGDRLYGYTF.

The rearrangement joins TRBV30 to TRBJ2-1; D tentatively fits TRBD1 or TRBD2 (5 bases each). The CDR3 consists of 14 residues. V was clipped by 5 bases and J by 9 bases, with 20 bases between them. CDR1 and CDR2 (germline): GTSNPN, SVGIG (reference sequence). CDR3 region: CAWGKGPQTGEQFF. As DNA, the CDR3 is TGTGCCTGGGGAAAGGGACCCCAAACTGGTGAGCAGTTCTTC.

DNA of the CDR3: TGTGCCTGGGTCATCGGACAGGGGATGAACGAGCAGTACTTC. This gives the protein CAWVIGQGMNEQYF. The chain is built from TRBV30 and TRBJ2-5; 9 bases match TRBD1. The DNA matches TRBJ2-7 better at its end, which makes the J call doubtful. Germline CDR1 reads GTSNPN; CDR2 reads SVGIG (reference sequence). The CDR3 extends over 14 amino acids.

V is TRBV5-1 and J is TRBJ2-3; D possibly corresponds to TRBD2 (5 bases). This CDR3 region has 15 residues. Germline loops: CDR1 SGHRS, CDR2 YFSETQ. The V and J ends lost 6 bases and 3 bases respectively, with 17 bases between them. The CDR3 DNA is TGCGCCAGCACCCCAACCCGGGGTTGGACAGATACGCAGTATTTT. The encoded protein is CASTPTRGWTDTQYF.

This chain connects TRBV28 to TRBJ1-1; D is undetermined. The CDR3 extends over 11 amino acids. V was shortened by 4 bases and J by 12 bases, with 12 bases between the two germline ends. Per germline, CDR1 MDHEN and CDR2 SYDVKM. The CDR3 DNA reads TGTGCCAGCAGTTACCAGGCGACCTCTTTCTTT. Translation gives CASSYQATSFF.